Listed below are T cell receptor beta chains from one sample, sequenced in a study of blood T cell repertoires in COVID-19. Measured with immunoSEQ multiplex PCR; TCRdb has only the in-frame clones, and not every one. The sample shows 150,000 to 200,000 clones, around 88% of them seen only once. The sample consisted of peripheral blood. These receptors were collected from a woman in her twenties or thirties with acute or convalescent COVID-19. Both conserved end residues are part of each CDR3. Each record gives: CDR3 DNA, CDR3 protein, clone size, J gene, V gene, CDR3 length, D gene. The D gene is left open where the match is weak. Some rows have no size entry. The others give once, few or many, or a class for an expanded clone.

cdr3_nt: TGTGCCAGTAGTGCGCCGGGACAGGGGGGAAACAATGAGCAGTTCTTC; cdr3_aa: CASSAPGQGGNNEQFF; clone_size: NA; j_call: TRBJ2-1; v_call: TRBV19; cdr3_length: 16; d_call: TRBD1
cdr3_nt: TGTGCCAGCAGTGAACTAGGCGTCAGCCGGGAATATTTT; cdr3_aa: CASSELGVSREYF; clone_size: NA; j_call: TRBJ2-3; v_call: TRBV6-1; cdr3_length: 13; d_call: NA
cdr3_nt: TGTGCCAGCCTGGCGGCGGGGATCACTGAAGCTTTCTTT; cdr3_aa: CASLAAGITEAFF; clone_size: NA; j_call: TRBJ1-1; v_call: TRBV6-5; cdr3_length: 13; d_call: NA
cdr3_nt: TGTGCCAGCATAAGCTGGGGGCGAAACACCATATATTTT; cdr3_aa: CASISWGRNTIYF; clone_size: NA; j_call: TRBJ1-3; v_call: TRBV6-5; cdr3_length: 13; d_call: NA
cdr3_nt: TGTGCCAGCAGCGGCCGGGACTCGTCCTACAATGAGCAGTTCTTC; cdr3_aa: CASSGRDSSYNEQFF; clone_size: NA; j_call: TRBJ2-1; v_call: TRBV13; cdr3_length: 15; d_call: NA
cdr3_nt: TGCAGCGTTGAGGGGGGGGATCGGAACACTGAAGCTTTCTTT; cdr3_aa: CSVEGGDRNTEAFF; clone_size: NA; j_call: TRBJ1-1; v_call: TRBV29-1; cdr3_length: 14; d_call: NA
cdr3_nt: TGCAGTGCCCCGAGGGGGTACGAGCAGTACTTC; cdr3_aa: CSAPRGYEQYF; clone_size: NA; j_call: TRBJ2-7; v_call: TRBV20-1; cdr3_length: 11; d_call: NA
cdr3_nt: TGTGCCATCAGAGGACAGAATAATTCACCCCTCCACTTT; cdr3_aa: CAIRGQNNSPLHF; clone_size: NA; j_call: TRBJ1-6; v_call: TRBV10-3; cdr3_length: 13; d_call: NA
cdr3_nt: TGTGCCACCAGCAATTTGGCCTATGGCTACACCTTC; cdr3_aa: CATSNLAYGYTF; clone_size: NA; j_call: TRBJ1-2; v_call: TRBV15; cdr3_length: 12; d_call: NA
cdr3_nt: TGTGCCAGCAGCTCCGGGACTAGCGGGAGGAGGTCCTACAATGAGCAGTTCTTC; cdr3_aa: CASSSGTSGRRSYNEQFF; clone_size: NA; j_call: TRBJ2-1; v_call: TRBV5-6; cdr3_length: 18; d_call: TRBD2
cdr3_nt: TGTGCCAGCAGTGAGTGGGGCGTTTCTGATACGCAGTATTTT; cdr3_aa: CASSEWGVSDTQYF; clone_size: NA; j_call: TRBJ2-3; v_call: TRBV25-1; cdr3_length: 14; d_call: NA
cdr3_nt: TGTGCCAGCAGCCAGACGGGACAGGGGCAGTTCTTC; cdr3_aa: CASSQTGQGQFF; clone_size: NA; j_call: TRBJ2-1; v_call: TRBV3-1/TRBV3-2; cdr3_length: 12; d_call: TRBD1
cdr3_nt: TGTGCCAGCAGTGCGAGCGGAGACTCCTACAATGAGCAGTTCTTC; cdr3_aa: CASSASGDSYNEQFF; clone_size: NA; j_call: TRBJ2-1; v_call: TRBV2; cdr3_length: 15; d_call: NA
cdr3_nt: TGTGCCAGCAGCTTAGATATGGGAGATGAGCAGTTCTTC; cdr3_aa: CASSLDMGDEQFF; clone_size: NA; j_call: TRBJ2-1; v_call: TRBV11-3; cdr3_length: 13; d_call: NA
cdr3_nt: TGTGCCAGCTTAAATCCTAGCGGGAGGATGGGAAACAATGAGCAGTTCTTC; cdr3_aa: CASLNPSGRMGNNEQFF; clone_size: once; j_call: TRBJ2-1; v_call: TRBV18; cdr3_length: 17; d_call: TRBD2
cdr3_nt: TGCGCCAGCAGCTTGGGAGGACAGGGGTTCGGCGAGCAGTACTTC; cdr3_aa: CASSLGGQGFGEQYF; clone_size: NA; j_call: TRBJ2-7; v_call: TRBV5-1; cdr3_length: 15; d_call: TRBD1
cdr3_nt: TGTGCCAGCAGCCCGAAAGGGGAGACTAGCCTCTCCTACGAGCAGTACTTC; cdr3_aa: CASSPKGETSLSYEQYF; clone_size: NA; j_call: TRBJ2-7; v_call: TRBV7-9; cdr3_length: 17; d_call: TRBD2
cdr3_nt: TGTGCCAGCAGCTCAAACCACAGGGACTTC; cdr3_aa: CASSSNHRDF; clone_size: NA; j_call: TRBJ2-5; v_call: TRBV11-2; cdr3_length: 10; d_call: NA